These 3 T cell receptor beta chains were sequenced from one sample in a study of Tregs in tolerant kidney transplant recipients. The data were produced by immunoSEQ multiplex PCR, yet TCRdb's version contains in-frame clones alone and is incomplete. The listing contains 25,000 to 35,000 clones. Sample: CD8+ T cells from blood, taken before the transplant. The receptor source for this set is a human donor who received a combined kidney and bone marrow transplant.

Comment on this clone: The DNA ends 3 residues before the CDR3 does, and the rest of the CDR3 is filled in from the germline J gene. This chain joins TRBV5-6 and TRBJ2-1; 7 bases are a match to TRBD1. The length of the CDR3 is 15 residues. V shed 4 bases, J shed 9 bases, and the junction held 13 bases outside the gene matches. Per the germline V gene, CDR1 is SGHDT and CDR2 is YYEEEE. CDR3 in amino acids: CASSEGAGMLSEQFF. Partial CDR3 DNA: TGTGCCAGCAGCGAGGGGGCAGGGATGTTAAGTGAG. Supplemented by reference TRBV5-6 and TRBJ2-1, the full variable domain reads DAGVTQSPTHLIKTRGQQVTLRCSPKSGHDTVSWYQQALGQGPQFIFQYYEEEERQRGNFPDRFSGHQFPNYSSELNVNALLLGDSALYLCASSEGAGMLSEQFFGPGTRLTVL.

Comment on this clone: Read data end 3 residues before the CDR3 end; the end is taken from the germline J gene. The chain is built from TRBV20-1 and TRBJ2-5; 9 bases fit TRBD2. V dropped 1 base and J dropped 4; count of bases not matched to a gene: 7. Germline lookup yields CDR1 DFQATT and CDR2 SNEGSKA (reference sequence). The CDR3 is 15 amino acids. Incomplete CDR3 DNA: TGCAGTGCTAGAGCTTGGCTAGCGGGAACAGAGACC. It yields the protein CSARAWLAGTET. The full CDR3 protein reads CSARAWLAGTETQYF.

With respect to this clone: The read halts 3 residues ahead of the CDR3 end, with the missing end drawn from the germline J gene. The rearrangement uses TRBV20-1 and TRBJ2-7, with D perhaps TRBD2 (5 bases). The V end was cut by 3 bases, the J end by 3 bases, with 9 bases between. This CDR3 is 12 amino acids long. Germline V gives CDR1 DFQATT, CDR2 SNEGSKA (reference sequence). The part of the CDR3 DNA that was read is TGCAGTGCTAGCCTAGCCCTCTACGAG. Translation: CSASLALYE. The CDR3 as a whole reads CSASLALYEQYF.